A single sample gave rise to the 7 T cell receptor beta chains below, sequenced in a study of blood T cell repertoires in COVID-19. Measured with immunoSEQ multiplex PCR; TCRdb has only the in-frame clones, and not every one. Counted here are 60,000 to 85,000 clones, about four fifths occurring once; the ten biggest clones make up around 21%. Source material: peripheral blood. The receptors were sampled from a man between 70 and 80 years old with acute or convalescent COVID-19.

DNA for the CDR3: TGCGCCAGCAGCCAAGACCCGGGACAGGGGAACCACGAGCAGTACTTC. Translating gives CASSQDPGQGNHEQYF. This sequence joins TRBV4-3 and TRBJ2-7; 10 bases agree with TRBD1. The CDR3 extends over 16 amino acids. The J segment lost 5 bases and the V segment lost 0 bases, leaving 7 bases of the junction unmatched. Germline loops: CDR1 LGHNA, CDR2 YSLEER.

The chain joins TRBV15 to TRBJ1-6; D might be TRBD1 (6 bases). Trimming shortened V by 10 bases and J by 13 bases, and 26 bases separated the two germline ends. This CDR3 has 15 residues. Germline V CDR1 and CDR2: LNHNV, YYDKDF (reference sequence). Here the CDR3 DNA reads TGTGCCAGGGGGGGGGCCACAACAGGCCGCAAGCCCCTCCACTTT. Protein: CARGGATTGRKPLHF.

By proportion, this clone is medium-sized. V is TRBV3-1 (or the pseudogene TRBV3-2) and J is TRBJ2-3; TRBD1 agrees at 7 bases. Germline-derived CDR1 and CDR2 are LGHDT and YNNKEL (reference sequence). Trimming at V came to 1 base and at J to 0 bases, leaving 4 bases not matched to a gene. This CDR3 region has 16 residues. For the CDR3, the DNA is TGTGCCAGCAGCCAAGTTGGACAGGAGAGCACAGATACGCAGTATTTT. Translation: CASSQVGQESTDTQYF.

This clone was recorded a few times. The gene calls are TRBV5-3 and TRBJ1-6; the D gene is possibly TRBD1 (6 bases). TRBV5-3 is sorted into the ORF group, with uncertain function. V was trimmed by 4 bases and J by 0 bases, leaving 26 bases between them. This CDR3 contains 21 residues. CDR3 in amino acids: CARSGLPRQEQFSSYNSPLHF. CDR3 in DNA: TGTGCCAGAAGCGGATTACCTCGACAGGAGCAATTCAGCTCCTATAATTCACCCCTCCACTTT.

The chain recombines TRBV7-2 with TRBJ1-2; D is undetermined. The V gene lost 1 base and the J gene lost 0 bases, with 9 bases spanning the gap. Germline loops: CDR1 SGHTA, CDR2 FQGNSA. This CDR3 spans 15 amino acids. CDR3 sequence: CASSLGVSANYGYTF. The CDR3 DNA reads TGTGCCAGCAGCTTAGGGGTCAGCGCTAACTATGGCTACACCTTC.

CDR3 nucleotides: TGTGCCAGCAGTTACTTGGCTAGCGGGAAGGCCGGGGAGCTGTTTTTT. It is translated as CASSYLASGKAGELFF. The rearrangement links TRBV6-5 to TRBJ2-2; 9 bases are shared with TRBD2. V shed 1 base and J 6 bases; nucleotides not matched to a gene: 6. From germline, CDR1 is MNHEY and CDR2 SVGAGI. The length of the CDR3 is 16 residues.

There are a few counts of this clone. The V and J genes are TRBV29-1 and TRBJ2-3, with a possible D match to TRBD2 (6 bases). V lost 5 bases and J lost 0, with 12 bases in between. The CDR3 totals 14 residues. Germline V CDR1 and CDR2: SQVTM, ANQGSEA. The CDR3 DNA is TGCAGCGTTAAAAGGGAGGCCAGCACAGATACGCAGTATTTT. Residues: CSVKREASTDTQYF.